These T cell receptor beta chains were read from a single sample in a study of shared clonotypes between healthy human individuals. The protocol was immunoSEQ multiplex PCR, while the TCRdb copy is restricted to in-frame clones and leaves out a portion. Here the sample spans fewer than 650,000 clones, around 78% being singletons. Sequenced input: PBMCs. These receptors originate from a woman aged 40 to 49 in good health. Some clones in this sample may be carry-over from other donors' samples. The CDR3 runs from the conserved cysteine through the conserved F or W. The D gene is left open where the match is weak. A clone size is listed for some rows: how often the clone was seen (once, few, many), or a class if it is expanded.

v_gene: TRBV7-8
abundance: .
d_gene: TRBD1
j_gene: TRBJ2-7
CDR3nt: TGTGCCAGCAGCTCAACAGGGGAGTCCTACGAGCAGTACTTC
CDR3aa: CASSSTGESYEQYF

v_gene: TRBV4-3
abundance: .
d_gene: .
j_gene: TRBJ1-1
CDR3nt: TGCGCCAGCAGCCAAGCCGGGACACCGAACACTGAAGCTTTCTTT
CDR3aa: CASSQAGTPNTEAFF

v_gene: TRBV29-1
abundance: .
d_gene: TRBD2
j_gene: TRBJ2-3
CDR3nt: TGCAGCGCTGAATTTCGAGGGACTAGCGGGGGGGTTGGGCAGTATTTT
CDR3aa: CSAEFRGTSGGVGQYF

v_gene: TRBV4-2
abundance: .
d_gene: TRBD2
j_gene: TRBJ2-7
CDR3nt: TGTGCCAGCAGCCAGCCGGGACTAGCGGGCCTTTACGAGCAGTACTTC
CDR3aa: CASSQPGLAGLYEQYF

v_gene: TRBV28
abundance: .
d_gene: .
j_gene: TRBJ1-1
CDR3nt: TGTGCCAGCACCTACACCCCGAGGGCGTCGGGGACTGAAGCTTTCTTT
CDR3aa: CASTYTPRASGTEAFF

v_gene: TRBV30
abundance: .
d_gene: .
j_gene: TRBJ1-4
CDR3nt: TGTGCCTGGAGTGTAAATACAGGGAGGAATGAAAAACTGTTTTTT
CDR3aa: CAWSVNTGRNEKLFF

v_gene: TRBV10-1
abundance: .
d_gene: .
j_gene: TRBJ2-7
CDR3nt: TGCGCCAGCAGTTCCGATGCGGGCGAGCAGTACTTC
CDR3aa: CASSSDAGEQYF

v_gene: TRBV18
abundance: many
d_gene: .
j_gene: TRBJ1-1
CDR3nt: TGTGCCAGCTCACCAAGGGAGATCGCCGCTACTGAAGCTTTCTTT
CDR3aa: CASSPREIAATEAFF

v_gene: TRBV5-1
abundance: once
d_gene: TRBD1
j_gene: TRBJ1-1
CDR3nt: TGCGCCAGCAGCCGGTCCGTAACAGGGGGTAACACTGAAGCTTTCTTT
CDR3aa: CASSRSVTGGNTEAFF

v_gene: TRBV18
abundance: .
d_gene: .
j_gene: TRBJ2-1
CDR3nt: TGTGCCAGCTCACCACGGTCCGGGTGGGGGGACAATGAGCAGTTCTTC
CDR3aa: CASSPRSGWGDNEQFF

v_gene: TRBV10-2
abundance: .
d_gene: TRBD1
j_gene: TRBJ1-2
CDR3nt: TGCGCCAGCAGCGATCGCCGGAGCAGGGGGGGAACCTATGGCTACACCTTC
CDR3aa: CASSDRRSRGGTYGYTF

v_gene: TRBV7-9
abundance: .
d_gene: TRBD1
j_gene: TRBJ2-7
CDR3nt: TGTGCCAGCAGCTTACCCGGGACAGGTAGATCCTACGAGCAGTACTTC
CDR3aa: CASSLPGTGRSYEQYF

v_gene: TRBV4-2
abundance: .
d_gene: .
j_gene: TRBJ1-1
CDR3nt: TGTGCCAGCAGCTTGGATTGGGATTTCAGTGAAGCTTTCTTT
CDR3aa: CASSLDWDFSEAFF

v_gene: TRBV5-1
abundance: .
d_gene: .
j_gene: TRBJ1-2
CDR3nt: TGCGCCAGCAGCCCAGACGAGATCTATGGCTACACCTTC
CDR3aa: CASSPDEIYGYTF

v_gene: TRBV6-6
abundance: once
d_gene: TRBD2
j_gene: TRBJ2-7
CDR3nt: TGTGCCAGCAGAATTACGACAAGCGGGAACGAGCAGTACTTC
CDR3aa: CASRITTSGNEQYF